The next 18 T cell receptor beta chains were all read from a single sample in a study of T-cell memory formation after mild COVID-19. Via MiXCR, TCRdb re-called the 5' RACE reads, giving one row per CDR3 protein. The sample yields roughly 130,000 distinct CDR3 sequences, approximately 16% seen once. Sequenced material: PBMCs or a T cell subset sorted from them (not recorded which). These receptors came from an adult woman who had mild COVID-19 (a few samples of this study predate the infection). Cell type and time point are not known.

The chain joins TRBV12-3 or TRBV12-4 to TRBJ2-1; D unresolved. V was trimmed by 5 bases and J by 6 bases, leaving 11 bases between them. The CDR3 has 13 residues. This CDR3 is CASSPRASNEQFF. The CDR3 coding sequence is TGTGCCAGCAGTCCCCGGGCGAGCAATGAGCAGTTCTTC.

With regard to this clonotype: A single base separates this from a much larger clone, so it may be a read error. The DNA for the CDR3 is TGTGCCATCAGTCGACAGGGTAGAGGGGCCAATGAGCAGTTCTTC. Its translation is CAISRQGRGANEQFF. The chain carries TRBV10-3 and TRBJ2-1; 7 bases align to TRBD1. The germline gives CDR1 ENHRY, CDR2 SYGVKD. The CDR3 is 15 amino acids. With 5 bases clipped from V and 6 bases from J, the junction kept 10 bases outside the gene matches.

This clonotype was counted many times. The chain combines TRBV7-3 with TRBJ2-5; D call uncertain. The CDR3 is 11 residues long. Germline V gene sequence: CDR1 SGHTA, CDR2 FQGTGA. V lost 5 bases to trimming and J lost 1 base, with 2 bases between them. This chain's CDR3 is CASSVQETQYF. CDR3 nucleotide sequence: TGTGCCAGCAGCGTCCAAGAGACCCAGTACTTC.

The chain recombines TRBV5-5 with TRBJ2-1; 11 nucleotides agree with TRBD2. CDR3 size: 15 residues. The V gene end was trimmed by 4 bases and the J gene end by 4 bases; junction bases not matched to a gene: 4. CDR1 SGHKS and CDR2 YYEKEE come from the germline V gene (reference sequence). CDR3 nucleotide sequence: TGTGCCAGCAGCCTGACTAGCGGGGTGTACAATGAGCAGTTCTTC. It translates to CASSLTSGVYNEQFF.

This chain uses TRBV11-2 with TRBJ2-3; 7 bases are a match to TRBD2. Germline V lookup: CDR1 SGHAT, CDR2 FQNNGV. The CDR3 runs to 16 residues. V trimming: 5 bases; J trimming: 6 bases; junction bases outside the gene matches: 14. CDR3 in DNA: TGTGCCAGCAGCAGTCGGGACTACAAATGGGACGATACGCAGTATTTT. Residues: CASSSRDYKWDDTQYF.

This clonotype was recorded at least ten times. The rearrangement links TRBV5-1 to TRBJ2-3; 11 bases agree with TRBD1. Germline V gives CDR1 SGHRS, CDR2 YFSETQ. With V trimmed by 2 bases and J by 3 bases, 2 bases remained unmatched. The CDR3 is 15 amino acids. For the CDR3, the DNA is TGCGCCAGCAGCTTCGGACAGGGGGCAACAGATACGCAGTATTTT. Amino acid sequence: CASSFGQGATDTQYF.

V gene TRBV30 combines with J gene TRBJ1-4; perhaps TRBD1 as D (5 bases). Germline V CDR1 and CDR2: GTSNPN, SVGIG (reference sequence). The V gene lost 2 bases and the J gene lost 7 bases, with 17 bases spanning the gap. The CDR3 has 15 residues. CDR3 DNA: TGTGCCTGGAGTCCAACGGGACTGAGGAGTGAAAAACTGTTTTTT. Translated, it gives CAWSPTGLRSEKLFF.

The J gene is TRBJ1-1, the V gene TRBV25-1; 11 nucleotides align to TRBD1. V lost 4 bases, J lost 1 base, and 20 bases stayed unmatched. The CDR3 loop spans 21 amino acids. Germline-derived CDR1 and CDR2 are MGHDK and SYGVNS. The DNA for the CDR3 is TGTGCCAGCAGTGTATCGCTAGGGACAGGGGGTCTAACCGGATCGAACACTGAAGCTTTCTTT. This gives the protein CASSVSLGTGGLTGSNTEAFF.

The chain joins TRBV29-1 to TRBJ1-2; TRBD1 aligns across 7 bases. Trimming took 6 bases from V and 8 from J; bases not matched to a gene: 15. The CDR3 covers 14 residues. CDR1 SQVTM and CDR2 ANQGSEA come from the germline V gene. The CDR3 loop reads CSVERTGSFRGYTF. As DNA, the CDR3 is TGCAGCGTCGAAAGGACAGGTTCCTTCCGCGGCTACACCTTC.

The chain carries TRBV2 and TRBJ2-2; maybe TRBD2 (7 bases). This CDR3 is built from 15 residues. Trimming took off 6 bases at V and 3 bases at J, with 14 bases between the two ends. Germline V gene lookup returns CDR1 SNHLY and CDR2 FYNNEI. The CDR3 loop is CASRPQGGYTGELFF. DNA of the CDR3: TGTGCCAGCAGACCACAGGGAGGGTACACCGGGGAGCTGTTTTTT.

This CDR3 reads CASSHSPGQGNTGELFF. DNA of the CDR3: TGTGCCAGCAGCCATAGTCCGGGACAGGGGAACACCGGGGAGCTGTTTTTT. The V call is TRBV7-9, the J call TRBJ2-2; 9 nucleotides match TRBD1. With V trimmed by 5 bases and J by 1 base, 8 bases remained unmatched. CDR3 length: 17 amino acids. The germline gives CDR1 SEHNR, CDR2 FQNEAQ (reference sequence).

This clonotype turned up a few times. The chain combines TRBV29-1 with TRBJ2-5; TRBD1 or TRBD2 may be the D gene (6 bases each). V dropped 6 bases and J dropped 5 bases, with 13 bases sitting between them. There are 12 residues in the CDR3. Germline lookup yields CDR1 SQVTM and CDR2 ANQGSEA. The CDR3 spells CSVLKGGETQYF. As DNA, the CDR3 is TGCAGCGTCCTCAAGGGGGGCGAGACCCAGTACTTC.

This clonotype was counted many times. CDR3 region: CASSFQGNEQFF. The CDR3 region has the DNA TGTGCCAGCAGCTTTCAGGGCAATGAGCAGTTCTTC. This sequence joins TRBV7-2 and TRBJ2-1, with D possibly being TRBD1 (5 bases). V was shortened by 3 bases and J by 6 bases, with 6 bases between the two germline ends. CDR3 length: 12 residues. Germline V gene sequence: CDR1 SGHTA, CDR2 FQGNSA.

This clonotype was seen a handful of times. The chain links TRBV7-3 to TRBJ2-5; TRBD1 aligns across 10 bases. With 2 bases clipped from V and 5 bases from J, the junction kept 8 bases outside the gene matches. This CDR3 has 16 amino acids. CDR1 and CDR2 from the germline V gene are SGHTA and FQGTGA. For the CDR3, the DNA is TGTGCCAGCAGCTTATGGGGACAGGGGCTGGGGGAGACCCAGTACTTC. This translates into CASSLWGQGLGETQYF. The full variable domain, completed using reference TRBV7-3 and TRBJ2-5, is GAGVSQTPSNKVTEKGKYVELRCDPISGHTALYWYRQSLGQGPEFLIYFQGTGAADDSGLPNDRFFAVRPEGSVSTLKIQRTERGDSAVYLCASSLWGQGLGETQYFGPGTRLLVL.

This clonotype was seen more than once but under ten times. This chain links TRBV12-3 or TRBV12-4 with TRBJ1-2; D might be TRBD1 (6 bases). The CDR3 is 15 amino acids. Trimming removed 5 bases from V and 4 bases from J, with 17 bases in between. The CDR3 here is CASSPSQQGIYGYTF. The CDR3 region has the DNA TGTGCCAGCAGTCCTTCGCAACAGGGAATCTATGGCTACACCTTC.

V gene TRBV5-1 combines with J gene TRBJ2-1; 12 nucleotides match TRBD2. Germline lookup yields CDR1 SGHRS and CDR2 YFSETQ. J lost 7 bases, V lost 2 bases, and 10 bases had no gene match. The CDR3 consists of 17 residues. The CDR3 loop reads CASSLSPLAGGYNEQFF. The CDR3 DNA follows: TGCGCCAGCAGCTTATCTCCCCTAGCGGGAGGGTATAATGAGCAGTTCTTC.

The V gene is TRBV30, the J gene TRBJ1-4; D perhaps matches TRBD1 (5 bases). This CDR3 has 15 amino acids. Trimming shortened V by 0 bases and J by 8 bases, and 16 bases separated the two germline ends. The germline V gene encodes CDR1 GTSNPN and CDR2 SVGIG (reference sequence). CDR3 nucleotide sequence: TGTGCCTGGAGTGTAAGTCGACAGTCAGGAGAAAAACTGTTTTTT. Protein: CAWSVSRQSGEKLFF.

V is TRBV7-3 and J is TRBJ2-2; D perhaps matches TRBD1 (6 bases). The CDR3 loop spans 14 amino acids. Trimming took off 5 bases at V and 8 bases at J, with 15 bases between the two ends. Germline V lookup: CDR1 SGHTA, CDR2 FQGTGA. The CDR3: CASSVTGRVGELFF. CDR3 in DNA: TGTGCCAGCAGCGTTACAGGGAGAGTTGGGGAGCTGTTTTTT.